The 17 T cell receptor beta chains below were found in one sample sequenced in a study of T cells in localized non-small cell lung cancer. The data were produced by immunoSEQ multiplex PCR, yet TCRdb's version contains in-frame clones alone and is incomplete. The data hold 60,000 to 75,000 clones, with 84% observed a single time. Source: peripheral blood, taken before any cancer treatment. Receptors were obtained from a female donor at least 60 years old with stage I lung adenocarcinoma.

The CDR3 DNA follows: TGTGCCAGCAGCCCAGACCCTAGGGGCCTGAACACTGAAGCTTTCTTT. Translation: CASSPDPRGLNTEAFF. V and J are TRBV7-3 and TRBJ1-1; tentative D call: TRBD1 (5 bases). There are 16 residues in the CDR3. Trimming cost V 5 bases and J 0 bases, with 16 bases left between them. CDR1 and CDR2 (germline): SGHTA, FQGTGA.

The chain couples TRBV19 to TRBJ2-1; D assignment may be TRBD1 or TRBD2 (6 bases each). The CDR3 is 16 amino acids. The ends were cut back, 6 bases at V and 4 bases at J, with 19 bases in the middle. Germline V lookup: CDR1 LNHDA, CDR2 SQIVND (reference sequence). The CDR3 reads CASRHGRGQGYNEQFF. The CDR3 coding sequence is TGTGCCAGTAGACACGGGAGAGGGCAGGGGTACAATGAGCAGTTCTTC.

The chain carries TRBV4-1 and TRBJ2-7; 9 bases fit TRBD2. The CDR3 runs 15 residues. J gave up 1 base and V 2 bases, and 3 bases lay outside the gene matches. In germline, CDR1 is MGHRA, CDR2 YSYEKL. CDR3 coding DNA: TGCGCCAGCAGCCAAACTAGCGGGTATTCCTACGAGCAGTACTTC. Protein: CASSQTSGYSYEQYF.

There are a few counts of this clone. This chain links TRBV13 with TRBJ2-7, with D perhaps assigned TRBD1 or TRBD2 (5 bases each). Germline V gene lookup returns CDR1 PRHDT and CDR2 FYEKMQ (reference sequence). The CDR3 covers 15 residues. Trimming left V 6 bases short and J 5 bases short, with 20 bases between. The CDR3 is CASSQGWGEGNEQYF. DNA of the CDR3: TGTGCCAGCAGTCAAGGATGGGGCGAGGGGAACGAGCAGTACTTC.

The rearrangement joins TRBV6-1 to TRBJ2-1; maybe TRBD2 (7 bases). Germline V gives CDR1 MNHNS, CDR2 SASEGT. V lost 4 bases and J 5 bases, leaving 15 bases between the germline ends. The CDR3 contains 15 residues. The CDR3 region has the DNA TGTGCCAGCAGTGTGAAAAGCGGGACAAACAATGAGCAGTTCTTC. It translates to CASSVKSGTNNEQFF.

The chain has TRBV7-9 and TRBJ2-3, with 7 bases that match TRBD2. CDR3 size: 17 residues. Germline V gene sequence: CDR1 SEHNR, CDR2 FQNEAQ (reference sequence). The trim removed 7 bases at V and 0 bases at J, leaving 13 bases unmatched. CDR3 protein: CASTVPGLSPSTDTQYF. The CDR3 DNA reads TGTGCCAGCACAGTCCCGGGACTATCACCTAGCACAGATACGCAGTATTTT. Combining the CDR3 with reference TRBV7-9 and TRBJ2-3 gives the whole variable domain DTGVSQNPRHKITKRGQNVTFRCDPISEHNRLYWYRQTLGQGPEFLTYFQNEAQLEKSRLLSDRFSAERPKGSFSTLEIQRTEQGDSAMYLCASTVPGLSPSTDTQYFGPGTRLTVL.

The V gene is TRBV7-9, the J gene TRBJ2-1; maybe TRBD2 (6 bases). Germline V CDR1 and CDR2: SEHNR, FQNEAQ (reference sequence). V was cut by 5 bases and J by 13 bases, with 15 bases left in between. This CDR3 has 12 residues. The chain's CDR3 is CASSRAGTLQFF. As DNA, the CDR3 is TGTGCCAGCAGCCGGGCTGGGACTCTACAGTTCTTC.

The chain recombines TRBV7-9 with TRBJ1-1, with 7 bases aligning to TRBD1. The V segment lost 7 bases and the J segment 4 bases; nucleotides outside the gene matches: 15. CDR1 SEHNR and CDR2 FQNEAQ come from the germline V gene (reference sequence). CDR3 length: 16 residues. In nucleotides, the CDR3 is TGTGCCAGCATCCGAGGAGGAGGGGGCAAGGGCACTGAAGCTTTCTTT. Translated, it gives CASIRGGGGKGTEAFF. Full variable domain (missing parts from reference TRBV7-9 and TRBJ1-1): DTGVSQNPRHKITKRGQNVTFRCDPISEHNRLYWYRQTLGQGPEFLTYFQNEAQLEKSRLLSDRFSAERPKGSFSTLEIQRTEQGDSAMYLCASIRGGGGKGTEAFFGQGTRLTVV.

This chain connects TRBV5-4 to TRBJ2-7; 7 nucleotides match TRBD2. Trimming at V came to 0 bases and at J to 0 bases, leaving 12 bases not matched to a gene. The CDR3 has 18 amino acids. CDR1 SGHNT and CDR2 YYREEE come from the germline V gene (reference sequence). CDR3 sequence: CASSLGPLARRSSYEQYF. Written as DNA, the CDR3 is TGTGCCAGCAGCTTGGGACCACTAGCGCGCCGAAGCTCCTACGAGCAGTACTTC.

The chain combines TRBV7-9 with TRBJ2-5; no definite D call. This CDR3 spans 13 amino acids. Germline V gene data show CDR1 as SEHNR and CDR2 as FQNEAQ (reference sequence). Trimming shortened V by 1 base and J by 1 base, and 4 bases separated the two germline ends. DNA for the CDR3: TGTGCCAGCAGCTTAGGAGCCCAAGAGACCCAGTACTTC. As protein: CASSLGAQETQYF. Drawing the rest from reference TRBV7-9 and TRBJ2-5, the complete variable domain is DTGVSQNPRHKITKRGQNVTFRCDPISEHNRLYWYRQTLGQGPEFLTYFQNEAQLEKSRLLSDRFSAERPKGSFSTLEIQRTEQGDSAMYLCASSLGAQETQYFGPGTRLLVL.

The chain employs TRBV5-4 and TRBJ1-2; no clear D gene. V shed 1 base and J shed 8 bases, with 12 bases lying between them. From germline, CDR1 is SGHNT and CDR2 YYREEE (reference sequence). This CDR3 contains 13 residues. The CDR3 reads CASSLQTASGYTF. For the CDR3, the DNA is TGTGCCAGCAGCTTGCAAACGGCGTCGGGCTACACCTTC.

The chain employs TRBV5-1 and TRBJ1-2, with 7 positions matching TRBD1. CDR1 is SGHRS and CDR2 is YFSETQ in the germline V gene. With V trimmed by 3 bases and J by 2 bases, 4 bases remained unmatched. This CDR3 has 14 residues. The CDR3 region is CASSSLTGNYGYTF. In nucleotides, the CDR3 is TGCGCCAGCAGCTCCTTGACAGGGAACTATGGCTACACCTTC.

The chain joins TRBV10-2 to TRBJ2-3, with 10 bases lining up with TRBD2. CDR3 length equals 15 residues. The ends lost 3 bases at V and 1 base at J; junction bases unmatched: 1. Germline CDR1 and CDR2: WSHSY and SAAADI. Here the CDR3 reads CASSEGTSGTDTQYF. CDR3 coding DNA: TGCGCCAGCAGTGAAGGGACTAGCGGCACAGATACGCAGTATTTT.

The rearrangement links TRBV6-5 to TRBJ2-3, with D uncertain. From germline, CDR1 is MNHEY and CDR2 SVGAGI. Trimming left V 6 bases short and J 6 bases short, with 16 bases between. This CDR3 has 14 amino acids. CDR3: CASRPSLASDTQYF. The CDR3, as DNA: TGTGCCAGCAGACCCTCCTTAGCTTCCGATACGCAGTATTTT.

In the case of this clone: The DNA is omitted, as the CDR3 cannot be located on it reliably, and the CDR3 follows TCRdb's listing. The V call is TRBV9, the J call TRBJ1-2; the tabulated D call, TRBD1, remains unverified against the DNA. CDR1 and CDR2 (germline): SGDLS, YYNGEE. Both ends counted, the CDR3 spans 16 residues. CDR3 residues: CASSVSLDRKNYGYTF.

The V call is TRBV2, the J call TRBJ2-7, with 16 bases that match TRBD2. Per the germline V gene, CDR1 is SNHLY and CDR2 is FYNNEI. The CDR3 totals 15 residues. V lost 6 bases, J lost 5 bases, and 4 bases stayed unmatched. In nucleotides, the CDR3 is TGTGCCAGCAGCGGGACTAGCGGGAGGGCCCACGAGCAGTACTTC. Residues: CASSGTSGRAHEQYF.

This clone occurred a few times. V gene TRBV5-4 combines with J gene TRBJ1-2, with a weak D call TRBD1 (6 bases). The length of the CDR3 is 16 residues. Per germline, CDR1 SGHNT and CDR2 YYREEE (reference sequence). Trimming pared 4 bases from V and 8 bases from J, leaving 24 bases between. The CDR3 bases are TGTGCCAGCAGCCCCACCTCCGACAGGATCTGGGACGGCTACACCTTC. Protein product: CASSPTSDRIWDGYTF.